This T cell receptor delta chain is drawn from a study of gamma-delta T cells after stem cell transplantation. TCRdb redid the clone calls on the RT-PCR reads with CATT. Here the sample spans thousands of delta-chain clones, 16% being singletons. This clone has just a few counts. In germline, CDR1 is TVYSNPD, CDR2 GDNSRS (reference sequence). The CDR3 contains 18 residues. V shed 0 bases, J shed 3 bases, and the junction held 7 bases outside the gene matches. The sample consisted of gamma-delta T cells. V usage is TRDV3 and J usage is TRDJ3; 11 bases fit TRDD3. The sequence was collected from a human donor. It is not recorded whose cells these are; they may come from a transplant donor. CDR3 in amino acids: CAFRDYWGIGWDTRQMFF. The CDR3 DNA reads TGTGCCTTTAGGGATTACTGGGGGATAGGCTGGGACACCCGACAGATGTTTTTC.